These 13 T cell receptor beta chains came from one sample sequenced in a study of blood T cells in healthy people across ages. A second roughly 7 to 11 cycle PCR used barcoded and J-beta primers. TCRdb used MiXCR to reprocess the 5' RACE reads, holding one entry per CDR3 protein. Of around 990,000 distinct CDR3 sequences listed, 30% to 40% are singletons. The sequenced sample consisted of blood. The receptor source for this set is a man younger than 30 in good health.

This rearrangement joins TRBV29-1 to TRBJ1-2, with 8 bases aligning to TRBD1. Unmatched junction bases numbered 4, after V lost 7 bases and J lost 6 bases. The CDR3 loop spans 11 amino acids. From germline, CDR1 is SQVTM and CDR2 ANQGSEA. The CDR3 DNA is TGCAGCGGTAACAGGGGGGATGGCTACACCTTC. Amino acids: CSGNRGDGYTF.

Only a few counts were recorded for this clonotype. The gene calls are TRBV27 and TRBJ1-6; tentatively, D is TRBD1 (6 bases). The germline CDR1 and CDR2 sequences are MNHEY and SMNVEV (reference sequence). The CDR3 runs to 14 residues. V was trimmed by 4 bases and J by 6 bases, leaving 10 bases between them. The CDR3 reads CASSSGTPNSPLHF. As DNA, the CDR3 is TGTGCCAGCAGTTCCGGGACACCTAATTCACCCCTCCACTTT.

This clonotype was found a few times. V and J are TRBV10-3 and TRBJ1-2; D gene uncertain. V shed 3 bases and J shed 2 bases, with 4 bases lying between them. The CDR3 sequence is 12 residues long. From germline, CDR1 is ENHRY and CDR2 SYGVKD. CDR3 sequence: CAISDKNYGYTF. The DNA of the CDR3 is TGTGCCATCAGTGATAAAAACTATGGCTACACCTTC.

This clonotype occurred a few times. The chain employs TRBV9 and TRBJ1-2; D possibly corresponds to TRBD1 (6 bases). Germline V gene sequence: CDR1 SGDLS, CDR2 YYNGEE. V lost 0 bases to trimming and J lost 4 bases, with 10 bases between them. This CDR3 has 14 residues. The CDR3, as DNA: TGTGCCAGCAGCGTAGTTGAAGGGGGCTATGGCTACACCTTC. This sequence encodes CASSVVEGGYGYTF.

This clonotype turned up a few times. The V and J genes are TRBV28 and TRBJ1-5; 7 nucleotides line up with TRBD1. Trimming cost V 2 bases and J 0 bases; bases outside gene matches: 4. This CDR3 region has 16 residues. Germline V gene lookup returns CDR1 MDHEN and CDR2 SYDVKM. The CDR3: CASSLDRAISNQPQHF. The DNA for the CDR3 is TGTGCCAGCAGTTTAGACAGGGCTATTAGCAATCAGCCCCAGCATTTT.

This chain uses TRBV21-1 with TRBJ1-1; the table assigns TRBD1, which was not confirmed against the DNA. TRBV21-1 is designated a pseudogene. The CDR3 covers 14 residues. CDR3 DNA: TGTGCCAGCAGGGGACCGGATGATGGCACTGAAGCTTTCTTT. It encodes CASRGPDDGTEAFF.

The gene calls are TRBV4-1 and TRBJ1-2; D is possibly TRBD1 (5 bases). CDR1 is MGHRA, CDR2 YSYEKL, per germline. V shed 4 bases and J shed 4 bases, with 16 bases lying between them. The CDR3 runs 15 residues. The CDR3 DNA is TGCGCCAGCAGCCCCCCCACACAGGAATCCTATGGCTACACCTTC. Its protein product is CASSPPTQESYGYTF.

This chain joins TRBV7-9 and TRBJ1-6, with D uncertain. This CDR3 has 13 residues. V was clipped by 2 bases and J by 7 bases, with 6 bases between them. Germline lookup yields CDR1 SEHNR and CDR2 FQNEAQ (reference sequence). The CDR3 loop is CASSLSTNSPLHF. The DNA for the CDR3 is TGTGCCAGCAGCTTATCGACCAATTCACCCCTCCACTTT.

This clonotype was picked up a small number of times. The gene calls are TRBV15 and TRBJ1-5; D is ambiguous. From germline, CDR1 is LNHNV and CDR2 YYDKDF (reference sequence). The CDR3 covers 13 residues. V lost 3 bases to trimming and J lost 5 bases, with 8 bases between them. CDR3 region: CATSRVADQPQHF. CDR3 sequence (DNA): TGTGCCACCAGCAGGGTAGCTGATCAGCCCCAGCATTTT.

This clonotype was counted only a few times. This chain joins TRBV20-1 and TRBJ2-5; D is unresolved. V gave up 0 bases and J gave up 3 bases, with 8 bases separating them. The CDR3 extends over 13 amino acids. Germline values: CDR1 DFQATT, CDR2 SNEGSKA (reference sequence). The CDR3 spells CSAREGPEETQYF. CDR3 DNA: TGCAGTGCTAGAGAAGGACCGGAAGAGACCCAGTACTTC.

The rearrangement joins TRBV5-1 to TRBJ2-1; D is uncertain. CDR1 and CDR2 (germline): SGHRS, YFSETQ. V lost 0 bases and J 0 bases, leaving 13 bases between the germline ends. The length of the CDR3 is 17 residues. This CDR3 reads CASSLAAGPSSYNEQFF. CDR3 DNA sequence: TGCGCCAGCAGCTTGGCCGCCGGCCCTAGCTCCTACAATGAGCAGTTCTTC.

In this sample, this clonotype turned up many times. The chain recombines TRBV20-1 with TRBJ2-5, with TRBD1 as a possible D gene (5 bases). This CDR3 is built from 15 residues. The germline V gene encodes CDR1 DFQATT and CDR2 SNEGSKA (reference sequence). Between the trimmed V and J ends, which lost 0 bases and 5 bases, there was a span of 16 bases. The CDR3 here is CSARDDSFLTETQYF. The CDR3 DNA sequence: TGCAGTGCTAGAGACGACAGTTTCCTGACGGAGACCCAGTACTTC.

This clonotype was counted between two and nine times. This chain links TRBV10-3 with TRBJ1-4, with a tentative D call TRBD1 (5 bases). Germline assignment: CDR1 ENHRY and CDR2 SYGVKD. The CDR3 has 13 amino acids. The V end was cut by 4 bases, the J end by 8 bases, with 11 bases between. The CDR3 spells CAISAGVGEKLFF. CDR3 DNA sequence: TGTGCCATCAGTGCGGGGGTGGGGGAAAAACTGTTTTTT.